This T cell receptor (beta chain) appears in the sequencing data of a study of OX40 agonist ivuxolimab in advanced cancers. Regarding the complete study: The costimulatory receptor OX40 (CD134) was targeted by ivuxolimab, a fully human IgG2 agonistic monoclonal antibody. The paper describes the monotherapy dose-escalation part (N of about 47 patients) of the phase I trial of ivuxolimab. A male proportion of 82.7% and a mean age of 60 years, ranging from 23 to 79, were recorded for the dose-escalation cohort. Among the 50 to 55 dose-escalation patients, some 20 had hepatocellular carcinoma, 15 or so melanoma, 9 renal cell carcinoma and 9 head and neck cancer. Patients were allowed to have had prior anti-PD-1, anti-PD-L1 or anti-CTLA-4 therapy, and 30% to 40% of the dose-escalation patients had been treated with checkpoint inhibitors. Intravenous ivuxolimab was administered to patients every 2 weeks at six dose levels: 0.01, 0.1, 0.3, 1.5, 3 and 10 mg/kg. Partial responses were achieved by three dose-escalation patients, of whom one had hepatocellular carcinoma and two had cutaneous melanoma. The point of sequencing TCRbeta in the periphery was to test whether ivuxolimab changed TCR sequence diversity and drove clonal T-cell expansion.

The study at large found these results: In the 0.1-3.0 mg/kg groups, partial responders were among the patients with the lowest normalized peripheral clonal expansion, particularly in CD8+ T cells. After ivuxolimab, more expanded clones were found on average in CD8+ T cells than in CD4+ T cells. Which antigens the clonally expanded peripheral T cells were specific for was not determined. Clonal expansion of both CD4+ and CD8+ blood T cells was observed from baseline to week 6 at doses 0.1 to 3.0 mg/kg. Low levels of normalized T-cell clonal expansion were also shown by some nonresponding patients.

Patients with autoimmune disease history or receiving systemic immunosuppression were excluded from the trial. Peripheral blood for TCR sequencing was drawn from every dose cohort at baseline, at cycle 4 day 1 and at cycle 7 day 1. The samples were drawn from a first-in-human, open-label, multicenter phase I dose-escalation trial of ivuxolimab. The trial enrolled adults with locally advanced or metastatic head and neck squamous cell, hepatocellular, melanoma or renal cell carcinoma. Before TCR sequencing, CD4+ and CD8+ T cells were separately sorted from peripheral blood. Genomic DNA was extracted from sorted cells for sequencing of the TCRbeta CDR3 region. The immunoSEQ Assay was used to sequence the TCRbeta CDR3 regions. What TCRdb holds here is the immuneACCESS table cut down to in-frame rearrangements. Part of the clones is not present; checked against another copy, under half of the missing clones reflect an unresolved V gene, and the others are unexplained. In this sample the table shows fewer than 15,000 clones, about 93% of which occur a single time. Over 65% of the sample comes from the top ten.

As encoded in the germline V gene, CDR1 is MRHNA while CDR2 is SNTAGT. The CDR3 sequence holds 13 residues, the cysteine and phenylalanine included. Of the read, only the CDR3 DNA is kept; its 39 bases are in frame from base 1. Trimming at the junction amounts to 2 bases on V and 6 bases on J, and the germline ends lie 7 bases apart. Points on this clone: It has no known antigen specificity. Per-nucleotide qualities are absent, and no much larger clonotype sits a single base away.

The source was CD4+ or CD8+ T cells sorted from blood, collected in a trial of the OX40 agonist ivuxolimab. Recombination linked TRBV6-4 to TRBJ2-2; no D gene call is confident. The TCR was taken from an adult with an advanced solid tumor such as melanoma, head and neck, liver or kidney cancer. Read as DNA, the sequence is TGTGCCAGCAGTGACGCGATGCCCGGGGAGCTGTTTTTT. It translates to CASSDAMPGELFF.